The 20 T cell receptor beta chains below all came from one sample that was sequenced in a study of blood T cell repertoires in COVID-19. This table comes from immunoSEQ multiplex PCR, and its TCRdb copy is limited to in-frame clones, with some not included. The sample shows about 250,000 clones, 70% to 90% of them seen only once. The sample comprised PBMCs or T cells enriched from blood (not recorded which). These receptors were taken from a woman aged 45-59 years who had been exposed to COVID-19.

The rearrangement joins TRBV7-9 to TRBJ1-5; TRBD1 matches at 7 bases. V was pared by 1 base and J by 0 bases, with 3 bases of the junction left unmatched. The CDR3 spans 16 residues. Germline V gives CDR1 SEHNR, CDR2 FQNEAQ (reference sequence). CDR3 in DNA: TGTGCCAGCAGCTTAGGGGACAGCTATAGCAATCAGCCCCAGCATTTT. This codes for CASSLGDSYSNQPQHF.

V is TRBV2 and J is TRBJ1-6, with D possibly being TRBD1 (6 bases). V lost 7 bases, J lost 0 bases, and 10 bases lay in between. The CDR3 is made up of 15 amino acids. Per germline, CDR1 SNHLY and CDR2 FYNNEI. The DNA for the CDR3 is TGTGCCAGCACGCAGGGGAGCTCCTATAATTCACCCCTCCACTTT. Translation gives CASTQGSSYNSPLHF.

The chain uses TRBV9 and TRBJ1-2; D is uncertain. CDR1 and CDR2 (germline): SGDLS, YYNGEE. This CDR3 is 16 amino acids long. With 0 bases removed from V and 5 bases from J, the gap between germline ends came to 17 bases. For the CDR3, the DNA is TGTGCCAGCAGCGTAGGTCCAGCACCAGGAATTTATGGCTACACCTTC. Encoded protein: CASSVGPAPGIYGYTF.

CDR3 in amino acids: CASSLERESYEQYF. The CDR3 DNA sequence: TGTGCCAGCAGCTTAGAAAGGGAGTCCTACGAGCAGTACTTC. The chain combines TRBV2 with TRBJ2-7, with D perhaps TRBD2 (5 bases). The V and J ends lost 6 bases and 1 base respectively, with 13 bases between them. The length of the CDR3 is 14 residues. In germline, CDR1 is SNHLY, CDR2 FYNNEI.

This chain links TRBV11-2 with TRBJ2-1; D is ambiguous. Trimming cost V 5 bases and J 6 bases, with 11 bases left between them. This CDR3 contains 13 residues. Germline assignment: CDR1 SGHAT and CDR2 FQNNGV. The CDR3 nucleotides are TGTGCCAGCAGCCCCCTCAGGTTCAATGAGCAGTTCTTC. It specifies CASSPLRFNEQFF.

Here the CDR3 reads CAISSLAGGWNTEAFF. The CDR3 DNA is TGTGCCATCAGCTCCCTCGCAGGGGGCTGGAACACTGAAGCTTTCTTT. V is TRBV10-3 and J is TRBJ1-1; 8 bases are shared with TRBD1. CDR1 and CDR2 (germline): ENHRY, SYGVKD. CDR3 length: 16 residues. Germline trimming cut 6 bases from V and 1 base from J; bases unmatched to any gene: 10.

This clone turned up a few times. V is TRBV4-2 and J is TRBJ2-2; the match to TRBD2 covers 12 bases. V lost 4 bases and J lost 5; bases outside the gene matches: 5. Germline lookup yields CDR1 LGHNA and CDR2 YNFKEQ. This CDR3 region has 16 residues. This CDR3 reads CASSPRLAGETGELFF. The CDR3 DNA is TGTGCCAGCAGCCCTCGACTAGCGGGGGAAACCGGGGAGCTGTTTTTT.

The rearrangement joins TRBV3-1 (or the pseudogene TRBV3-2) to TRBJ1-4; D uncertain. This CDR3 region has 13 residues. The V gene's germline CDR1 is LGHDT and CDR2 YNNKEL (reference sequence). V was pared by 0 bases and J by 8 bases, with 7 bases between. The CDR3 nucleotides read TGTGCCAGCAGCCAAGACGGTCCAGAAAAACTGTTTTTT. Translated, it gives CASSQDGPEKLFF.

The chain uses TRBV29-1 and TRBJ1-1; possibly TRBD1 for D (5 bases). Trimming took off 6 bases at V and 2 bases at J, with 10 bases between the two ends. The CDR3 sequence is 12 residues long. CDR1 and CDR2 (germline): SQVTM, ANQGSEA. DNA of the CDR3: TGCAGCGTCACGACAGACAACACTGAAGCTTTCTTT. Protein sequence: CSVTTDNTEAFF. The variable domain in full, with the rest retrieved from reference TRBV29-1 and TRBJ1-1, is SAVISQKPSRDICQRGTSLTIQCQVDSQVTMMFWYRQQPGQSLTLIATANQGSEATYESGFVIDKFPISRPNLTFSTLTVSNMSPEDSSIYLCSVTTDNTEAFFGQGTRLTVV.

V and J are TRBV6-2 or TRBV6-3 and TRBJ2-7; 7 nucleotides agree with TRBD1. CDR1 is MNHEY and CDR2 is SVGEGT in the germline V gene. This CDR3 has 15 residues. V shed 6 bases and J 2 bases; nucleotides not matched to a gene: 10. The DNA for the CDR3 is TGTGCCAGCAGCCCCGACAGGGATCCGGCCTACGAGCAGTACTTC. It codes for CASSPDRDPAYEQYF.

The CDR3 DNA sequence: TGTGCCAGCAGCCAAGGTGCAGGGGGCTCCTACGAGCAGTACTTC. Translating gives CASSQGAGGSYEQYF. This chain connects TRBV14 to TRBJ2-7; 7 bases agree with TRBD1. CDR1 is SGHDN, CDR2 FVKESK, per germline. The CDR3 is 15 amino acids. With V trimmed by 1 base and J by 0 bases, 3 bases remained unmatched.

CDR3 residues: CASSLVLAAEQYF. The CDR3 bases are TGTGCCAGCAGCTTAGTCCTGGCGGCGGAGCAGTACTTC. The chain uses TRBV11-2 and TRBJ2-7; D is unclear. Germline CDR1 reads SGHAT; CDR2 reads FQNNGV. The CDR3 loop spans 13 amino acids. V was shortened by 1 base and J by 7 bases, with 11 bases between the two germline ends.

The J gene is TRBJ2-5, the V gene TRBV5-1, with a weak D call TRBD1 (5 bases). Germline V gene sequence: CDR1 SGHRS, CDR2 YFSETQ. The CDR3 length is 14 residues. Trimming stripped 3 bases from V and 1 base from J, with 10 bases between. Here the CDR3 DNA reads TGCGCCAGCAGCTCCCGGACACTCCAAGAGACCCAGTACTTC. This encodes CASSSRTLQETQYF.

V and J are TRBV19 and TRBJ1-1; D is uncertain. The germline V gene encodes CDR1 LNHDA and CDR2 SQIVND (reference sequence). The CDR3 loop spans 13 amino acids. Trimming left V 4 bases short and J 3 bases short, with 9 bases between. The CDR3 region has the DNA TGTGCCAGTAGTAGCAAGCGGGACACTGAAGCTTTCTTT. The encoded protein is CASSSKRDTEAFF.

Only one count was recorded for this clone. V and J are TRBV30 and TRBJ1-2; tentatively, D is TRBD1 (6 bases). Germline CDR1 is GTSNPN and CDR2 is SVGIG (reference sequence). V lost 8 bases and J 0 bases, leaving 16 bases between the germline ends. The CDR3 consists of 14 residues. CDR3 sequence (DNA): TGTGCCCAGACCCGGACAGAGCCTAACTATGGCTACACCTTC. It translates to CAQTRTEPNYGYTF.

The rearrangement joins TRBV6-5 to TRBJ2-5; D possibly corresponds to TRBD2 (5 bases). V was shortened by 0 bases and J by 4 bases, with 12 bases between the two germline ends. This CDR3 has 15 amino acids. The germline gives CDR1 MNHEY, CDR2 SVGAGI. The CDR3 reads CASSYSKMGRETQYF. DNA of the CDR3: TGTGCCAGCAGTTACTCGAAAATGGGGAGAGAGACCCAGTACTTC.

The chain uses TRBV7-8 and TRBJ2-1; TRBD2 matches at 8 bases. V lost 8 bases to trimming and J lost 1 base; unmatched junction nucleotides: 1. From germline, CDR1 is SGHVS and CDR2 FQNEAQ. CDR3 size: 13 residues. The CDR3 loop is CASSGGSYNEQFF. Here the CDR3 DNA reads TGTGCCAGCTCGGGGGGGTCCTACAATGAGCAGTTCTTC. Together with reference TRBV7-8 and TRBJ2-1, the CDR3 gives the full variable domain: GAGVSQSPRYKVAKRGQDVALRCDPISGHVSLFWYQQALGQGPEFLTYFQNEAQLDKSGLPSDRFFAERPEGSVSTLKIQRTQQEDSAVYLCASSGGSYNEQFFGPGTRLTVL.

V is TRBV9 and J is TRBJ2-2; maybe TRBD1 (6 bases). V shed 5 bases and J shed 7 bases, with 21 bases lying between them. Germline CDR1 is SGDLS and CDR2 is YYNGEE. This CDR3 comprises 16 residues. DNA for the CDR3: TGTGCCAGCAGTGGCCCCAGGCAGGGGAAAGTCGGGGAGCTGTTTTTT. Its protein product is CASSGPRQGKVGELFF. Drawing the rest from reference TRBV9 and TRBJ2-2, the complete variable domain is DSGVTQTPKHLITATGQRVTLRCSPRSGDLSVYWYQQSLDQGLQFLIQYYNGEERAKGNILERFSAQQFPDLHSELNLSSLELGDSALYFCASSGPRQGKVGELFFGEGSRLTVL.

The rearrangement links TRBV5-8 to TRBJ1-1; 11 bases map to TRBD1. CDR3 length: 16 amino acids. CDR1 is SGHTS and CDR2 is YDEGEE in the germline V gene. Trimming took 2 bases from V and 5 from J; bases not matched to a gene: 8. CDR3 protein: CASSFRTGTGGTEAFF. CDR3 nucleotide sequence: TGTGCCAGCAGCTTCCGGACAGGGACAGGGGGGACTGAAGCTTTCTTT.

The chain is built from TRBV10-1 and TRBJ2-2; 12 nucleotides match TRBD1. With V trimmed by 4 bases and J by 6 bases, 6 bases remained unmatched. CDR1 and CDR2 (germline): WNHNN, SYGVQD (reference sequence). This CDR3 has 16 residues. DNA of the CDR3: TGCGCCAGCAGTGGGGGACAGGGGGCAAGAGCCGGGGAGCTGTTTTTT. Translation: CASSGGQGARAGELFF.